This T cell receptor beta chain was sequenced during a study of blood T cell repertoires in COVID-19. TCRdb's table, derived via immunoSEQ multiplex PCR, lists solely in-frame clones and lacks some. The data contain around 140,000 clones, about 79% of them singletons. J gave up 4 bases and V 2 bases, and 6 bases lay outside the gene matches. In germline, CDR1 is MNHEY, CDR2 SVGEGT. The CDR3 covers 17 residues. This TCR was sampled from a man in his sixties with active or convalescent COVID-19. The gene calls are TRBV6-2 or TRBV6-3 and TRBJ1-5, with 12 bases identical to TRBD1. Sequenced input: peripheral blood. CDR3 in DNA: TGTGCCAGCAGTTACGGGACAGGGGGCGAATTAAATCAGCCCCAGCATTTT. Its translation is CASSYGTGGELNQPQHF.